This T cell receptor (beta chain) originates from a study of T-cell reconstitution after alpha-beta-depleted transplantation in children. Notes on the study in general: Roughly two months post-transplant, alpha-beta T cells reportedly originated from several hundred graft clones that had expanded. At one year after transplant, newly produced T cells mostly accounted for T-cell counts and diversity.

The CDR3 spans 14 residues. The J segment lost 1 base and the V segment lost 5 bases, leaving 5 bases of the junction unmatched. Germline lookup yields CDR1 SQVTM and CDR2 ANQGSEA. TCRbeta library preparation incorporated unique molecular identifiers. TCRdb analysed the PCR reads with MiXCR anew, one entry per CDR3 protein. The table records about 980,000 distinct CDR3 sequences, about 26% of them present only once. This clonotype turned up a few times. Its antigen is unknown. The sequencing here drew on PBMCs, mostly from graft donor cells, taken 360 days after TCRalphabeta/CD19-depleted stem cell transplant. This TCR was recovered from a boy in the first two years of life who had a stem cell transplant for SCID, so the T cells may come from the graft donor. V usage is TRBV29-1 and J usage is TRBJ1-1, with 9 positions matching TRBD1. Here the CDR3 reads CSVSQGARNTEAFF. Written as DNA, the CDR3 is TGCAGCGTTTCACAGGGGGCGCGGAACACTGAAGCTTTCTTT. Full variable domain (rest looked up from reference TRBV29-1 and TRBJ1-1): SAVISQKPSRDICQRGTSLTIQCQVDSQVTMMFWYRQQPGQSLTLIATANQGSEATYESGFVIDKFPISRPNLTFSTLTVSNMSPEDSSIYLCSVSQGARNTEAFFGQGTRLTVV.